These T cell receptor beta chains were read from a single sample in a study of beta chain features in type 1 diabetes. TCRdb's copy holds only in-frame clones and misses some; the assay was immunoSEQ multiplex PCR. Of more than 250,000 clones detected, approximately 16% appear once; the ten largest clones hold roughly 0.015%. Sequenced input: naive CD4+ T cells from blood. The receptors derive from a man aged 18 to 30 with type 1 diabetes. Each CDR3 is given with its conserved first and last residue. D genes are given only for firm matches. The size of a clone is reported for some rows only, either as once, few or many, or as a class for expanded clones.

CASSFGQLNEKLFF	TGTGCCAGCAGTTTTGGGCAGTTAAATGAAAAACTGTTTTTT	TRBV28	TRBJ1-4	few	NA
CATRSSGSAQLQFF	TGTGCCACCAGGAGTAGCGGGAGTGCGCAGTTGCAGTTCTTC	TRBV15	TRBJ2-1	few	TRBD2
CASREPYSNQPQHF	TGCGCCAGCAGGGAGCCCTATAGCAATCAGCCCCAGCATTTT	TRBV5-1	TRBJ1-5	few	NA
CASTVSGANTGELFF	TGTGCCAGCACCGTTAGCGGGGCGAACACCGGGGAGCTGTTTTTT	TRBV11-2	TRBJ2-2	NA	TRBD2
CASSFRTVAETQYF	TGCGCCAGCAGCTTTAGGACAGTGGCGGAGACCCAGTACTTC	TRBV5-1	TRBJ2-5	few	NA
CASRAQGGEKLFF	TGTGCCAGTAGGGCACAGGGTGGTGAAAAACTGTTTTTT	TRBV19	TRBJ1-4	few	NA
CASSLPGGTSTSPLHF	TGCGCCAGCAGCTTGCCGGGAGGGACCTCGACCTCACCCCTCCACTTT	TRBV5-1	TRBJ1-6	NA	NA
CASSRWGRGSSDTQYF	TGTGCCAGCAGCAGGTGGGGCAGGGGCTCTTCCGATACGCAGTATTTT	TRBV14	TRBJ2-3	few	NA
CAKSTYSYEQYF	TGCGCAAAAAGTACCTACTCCTACGAGCAGTACTTC	TRBV21-1	TRBJ2-7	few	NA
CASRASGSSIYEQYF	TGTGCCAGCAGGGCTAGCGGGAGCTCGATCTACGAGCAGTACTTC	TRBV2	TRBJ2-7	NA	TRBD2
CASSPARVVDTQYF	TGCGCCAGCAGCCCCGCTAGAGTTGTGGATACGCAGTATTTT	TRBV5-1	TRBJ2-3	few	NA
CASSSGLAGGHLPWEQYF	TGTGCCAGCAGCTCTGGACTAGCGGGAGGTCACCTCCCGTGGGAGCAGTACTTC	TRBV7-9	TRBJ2-7	few	TRBD2
CASTSPGLAGMNEQFF	TGTGCCAGCACCTCACCGGGTCTAGCGGGAATGAATGAGCAGTTCTTC	TRBV7-8	TRBJ2-1	few	TRBD2
CASRIANYGYTF	TGTGCCAGCAGGATAGCTAACTATGGCTACACCTTC	TRBV6-6	TRBJ1-2	NA	NA
CASTHGGGRNTEAFF	TGTGCCAGCACCCACGGGGGGGGGCGGAACACTGAAGCTTTCTTT	TRBV6-6	TRBJ1-1	NA	NA
CASSYSGLQPQHF	TGTGCCAGCAGTTACTCGGGGCTTCAGCCCCAGCATTTT	TRBV6-5	TRBJ1-5	NA	NA
CASSPGTGDTEAFF	TGTGCCAGCAGTCCCGGGACAGGGGACACTGAAGCTTTCTTT	TRBV28	TRBJ1-1	NA	TRBD1
CASSLARLAVYEQYF	TGCGCCAGCAGCTTGGCGCGGCTAGCGGTCTACGAGCAGTACTTC	TRBV5-1	TRBJ2-7	NA	TRBD2
CASSVDRGGYNEQFF	TGTGCCAGCAGCGTCGACAGGGGAGGGTACAATGAGCAGTTCTTC	TRBV11-2	TRBJ2-1	NA	NA
CASSFGTQGTEAFF	TGTGCCAGCAGCTTCGGGACACAAGGGACTGAAGCTTTCTTT	TRBV7-2	TRBJ1-1	few	NA
CASSLDRVNSPLHF	TGTGCCAGCAGCTTAGACAGGGTGAATTCACCCCTCCACTTT	TRBV7-9	TRBJ1-6	few	NA
CATPGSGANVLTF	TGTGCCACTCCGGGGTCGGGGGCCAACGTCCTGACTTTC	TRBV28	TRBJ2-6	NA	NA
CSVSSGASDTQYF	TGCAGCGTATCTAGCGGGGCCTCAGATACGCAGTATTTT	TRBV29-1	TRBJ2-3	few	TRBD2